Following are 25 T cell receptor beta chains from one sample sequenced in a study of regulatory T cells in long-lasting Graves disease. Time point given: newly diagnosed GD, antithyroid drugs for less than 3 months. With RNA extracted from PBMCs as input, the TCR library was made. The TCR beta library used iRepertoire HTBI primers with Arm-PCR amplification of CDR3. TCRdb analysed the multiplex PCR reads with MiXCR anew, one entry per CDR3 protein. The data hold 420,000 or so distinct CDR3 sequences, with approximately 16% observed a single time. The sample was also reused in another study, on T cells in Graves' hyperthyroidism and ophthalmopathy.

Material: peripheral blood mononuclear cells (PBMCs), obtained at new diagnosis, from a patient treated with antithyroid drugs. These receptors were taken from a woman aged 18-29 years with Graves disease.

This clonotype was observed many times. The V and J genes are TRBV3-1 and TRBJ2-3, with TRBD2 as a possible D gene (5 bases). The CDR3 sequence is 13 residues long. V shed 6 bases and J shed 6 bases, with 13 bases lying between them. CDR1 and CDR2 (germline): LGHDT, YNNKEL (reference sequence). The CDR3 reads CASRRAGGDTQYF. The CDR3 DNA follows: TGTGCCAGCAGACGCGCGGGCGGGGATACGCAGTATTTT.

This clonotype was detected many times. This chain links TRBV3-1 with TRBJ2-3; D not resolved. The V gene lost 3 bases and the J gene lost 8 bases, with 21 bases spanning the gap. This CDR3 spans 16 amino acids. Germline assignment: CDR1 LGHDT and CDR2 YNNKEL (reference sequence). The CDR3 nucleotides are TGTGCCAGCAGCCATTCACAGACTGGTTATCTAGGTACGCAGTATTTT. Translation: CASSHSQTGYLGTQYF.

This clonotype came up many times. The chain couples TRBV5-4 to TRBJ1-2; 12 nucleotides match TRBD1. The CDR3 is 15 amino acids. Trimming at V came to 0 bases and at J to 8 bases, leaving 5 bases not matched to a gene. Germline V CDR1 and CDR2: SGHNT, YYREEE (reference sequence). DNA for the CDR3: TGTGCCAGCAGCTTGGTTGGGACAGGGGGCTTCGGCTACACCTTC. This translates into CASSLVGTGGFGYTF.

Ten or more counts support this clonotype. The chain carries TRBV28 and TRBJ2-7; D might be TRBD1 or TRBD2, each matching 5 bases. CDR1 MDHEN and CDR2 SYDVKM come from the germline V gene. The CDR3 contains 13 residues. V lost 7 bases to trimming and J lost 0 bases, with 10 bases between them. The CDR3 here is CASTDGGSYEQYF. CDR3 sequence (DNA): TGTGCCAGCACGGATGGGGGCTCCTACGAGCAGTACTTC.

The chain joins TRBV5-1 to TRBJ2-3; D unresolved. This CDR3 spans 17 amino acids. Trimming removed 1 base from V and 2 bases from J, with 17 bases in between. Per the germline V gene, CDR1 is SGHRS and CDR2 is YFSETQ. The CDR3 DNA reads as TGCGCCAGCAGCTTGACGATACGAGTTAAATTCACAGATACGCAGTATTTT. The encoded protein is CASSLTIRVKFTDTQYF.

This clonotype was counted a few times. CDR3 sequence reads: CSVEDSENIQYF. The DNA for the CDR3 is TGCAGCGTTGAAGATTCCGAAAACATTCAGTACTTC. The V and J genes are TRBV29-1 and TRBJ2-4; D is uncertain. The germline V gene encodes CDR1 SQVTM and CDR2 ANQGSEA. This CDR3 is 12 amino acids long. The V and J ends lost 0 bases and 5 bases respectively, with 5 bases between them.

Points on this clonotype: A far larger clone differs by one base, so this is likely a read error. The V and J genes are TRBV12-3 or TRBV12-4 and TRBJ1-1; the D gene is possibly TRBD1 (6 bases). V dropped 5 bases and J dropped 7 bases, with 17 bases sitting between them. The CDR3 sequence is 14 residues long. CDR3 DNA: TGTGCCAGCAGTGAAAGGGGGACGGGCAATGAAGCTTTCTTT. Its protein product is CASSERGTGNEAFF.

The chain uses TRBV5-1 and TRBJ1-1; 10 bases agree with TRBD1. The CDR3 consists of 16 residues. CDR1 is SGHRS, CDR2 YFSETQ, per germline. V trimming: 4 bases; J trimming: 3 bases; junction bases outside the gene matches: 9. The CDR3 loop reads CASSPSGTGADTEAFF. The CDR3 DNA is TGCGCCAGCAGCCCGTCCGGGACAGGGGCGGACACTGAAGCTTTCTTT. The full variable domain, with the rest looked up from reference TRBV5-1 and TRBJ1-1, is KAGVTQTPRYLIKTRGQQVTLSCSPISGHRSVSWYQQTPGQGLQFLFEYFSETQRNKGNFPGRFSGRQFSNSRSEMNVSTLELGDSALYLCASSPSGTGADTEAFFGQGTRLTVV.

This clonotype was found many times. The gene calls are TRBV7-2 and TRBJ1-1; the D is unclear. Trimming cost V 1 base and J 1 base, with 7 bases left between them. CDR1 is SGHTA, CDR2 FQGNSA, per germline. This CDR3 contains 14 residues. CDR3 sequence reads: CASSLVTRNTEAFF. The CDR3 DNA reads TGTGCCAGCAGCTTAGTTACAAGGAACACTGAAGCTTTCTTT.

The V and J genes are TRBV13 and TRBJ2-7, with D perhaps matching TRBD1 (6 bases). Per germline, CDR1 PRHDT and CDR2 FYEKMQ (reference sequence). The CDR3 covers 14 residues. V lost 5 bases, J lost 2 bases, and 13 bases lay in between. The CDR3: CASSPPGHTYEQYF. CDR3 DNA: TGTGCCAGCAGCCCACCGGGACACACCTACGAGCAGTACTTC.

This rearrangement joins TRBV19 to TRBJ1-1; no firm D call. Trimming pared 5 bases from V and 0 bases from J, leaving 10 bases between. CDR3 length: 14 residues. From germline, CDR1 is LNHDA and CDR2 SQIVND (reference sequence). CDR3 coding DNA: TGTGCCAGTAGTGGAGGACGGCTGAACACTGAAGCTTTCTTT. This codes for CASSGGRLNTEAFF. Looking up the rest from reference TRBV19 and TRBJ1-1 gives the full variable domain: DGGITQSPKYLFRKEGQNVTLSCEQNLNHDAMYWYRQDPGQGLRLIYYSQIVNDFQKGDIAEGYSVSREKKESFPLTVTSAQKNPTAFYLCASSGGRLNTEAFFGQGTRLTVV.

This clonotype was seen many times. V usage is TRBV20-1 and J usage is TRBJ2-1; maybe TRBD1 (6 bases). The CDR3 covers 13 residues. From germline, CDR1 is DFQATT and CDR2 SNEGSKA (reference sequence). This CDR3 is CRAGKEGGNEQFF. CDR3 DNA: TGCAGGGCCGGGAAGGAAGGGGGCAATGAGCAGTTCTTC.

This clonotype appeared many times. This chain links TRBV5-1 with TRBJ2-3; D is perhaps TRBD1 (6 bases). CDR3 size: 14 residues. CDR1 is SGHRS and CDR2 is YFSETQ in the germline V gene. The V and J ends lost 2 bases and 2 bases respectively, with 9 bases between them. CDR3 sequence: CASSLGTPTDTQYF. The DNA of the CDR3 is TGCGCCAGCAGCTTAGGGACACCCACAGATACGCAGTATTTT.

V gene TRBV28 combines with J gene TRBJ2-1, with unresolved D. The better agreement between TRBJ2-5 and the DNA end casts doubt on the J call. Germline CDR1 is MDHEN and CDR2 is SYDVKM. The length of the CDR3 is 14 residues. CDR3 bases: TGTGCCAGCAGTTTACATGACCGCGAAGAGACCCAGTACTTC. As protein: CASSLHDREETQYF.

The chain uses TRBV12-3 or TRBV12-4 and TRBJ2-5, with D possibly TRBD1 on 6 matching bases. V lost 5 bases and J 2 bases, leaving 12 bases between the germline ends. There are 14 residues in the CDR3. The CDR3 DNA follows: TGTGCCAGCAGTCGGTACAGGGCTCAAGAGACCCAGTACTTC. This translates into CASSRYRAQETQYF.

This clonotype was seen at least ten times. The rearrangement joins TRBV20-1 to TRBJ2-3; 13 nucleotides line up with TRBD2. CDR1 and CDR2 (germline): DFQATT, SNEGSKA (reference sequence). Germline trimming cut 5 bases from V and 3 bases from J; bases unmatched to any gene: 14. CDR3 length equals 18 residues. The CDR3 nucleotides read TGCAGTGCTTCCGGACTAGCGGGAGTTTTAATTGGGACAGATACGCAGTATTTT. It encodes CSASGLAGVLIGTDTQYF.

For this clonotype: A much larger clone differs by one base, so this may be a read error. The V call is TRBV19, the J call TRBJ1-2, with TRBD1 as a possible D gene (6 bases). CDR3 length: 14 residues. The V end lost 7 bases, the J end lost 2 bases, and 14 bases lay between the germline ends. From germline, CDR1 is LNHDA and CDR2 SQIVND (reference sequence). DNA for the CDR3: TGTGCCAGTAATCCTGCCGGGGGCAACTATGGCTACACCTTC. The encoded protein is CASNPAGGNYGYTF.

This clonotype was recorded many times. This chain uses TRBV20-1 with TRBJ2-1; 7 bases map to TRBD1. V lost 6 bases, J lost 0 bases, and 5 bases stayed unmatched. The CDR3 consists of 14 residues. Germline V gene data show CDR1 as DFQATT and CDR2 as SNEGSKA (reference sequence). CDR3 protein: CSAPPGGSYNEQFF. CDR3 in DNA: TGCAGTGCCCCACCAGGGGGCTCCTACAATGAGCAGTTCTTC.

This clonotype showed up many times. The CDR3 region has the DNA TGCAGTGCTCCCGGGACAGGGGGTTCGACGCAGTATTTT. Amino acid sequence: CSAPGTGGSTQYF. The rearrangement joins TRBV20-1 to TRBJ2-3, with 11 bases lining up with TRBD1. The CDR3 totals 13 residues. Germline V gene sequence: CDR1 DFQATT, CDR2 SNEGSKA (reference sequence). V dropped 5 bases and J dropped 9; count of bases not matched to a gene: 7.

This clonotype occurred many times. The rearrangement uses TRBV2 and TRBJ2-7; the match to TRBD2 covers 10 bases. Germline V gene lookup returns CDR1 SNHLY and CDR2 FYNNEI. The CDR3 runs 15 residues. V trimming: 4 bases; J trimming: 4 bases; junction bases outside the gene matches: 7. This CDR3 is CASSGAGTSAYEQYF. The CDR3 nucleotides are TGTGCCAGCAGTGGGGCCGGGACTAGCGCATACGAGCAGTACTTC. The variable domain in full, completed from reference TRBV2 and TRBJ2-7, reads EPEVTQTPSHQVTQMGQEVILRCVPISNHLYFYWYRQILGQKVEFLVSFYNNEISEKSEIFDDQFSVERPDGSNFTLKIRSTKLEDSAMYFCASSGAGTSAYEQYFGPGTRLTVT.

At least ten counts were recorded for this clonotype. The gene calls are TRBV28 and TRBJ1-2, with D unresolved. CDR3 length: 12 residues. Germline V lookup: CDR1 MDHEN, CDR2 SYDVKM. Between the trimmed V and J ends, which lost 7 bases and 4 bases, there was a span of 10 bases. CDR3 sequence reads: CASKPSPYGYTF. CDR3 coding DNA: TGTGCCAGCAAACCGTCCCCCTATGGCTACACCTTC.

The chain uses TRBV10-3 and TRBJ2-5; D gene ambiguous. This CDR3 is built from 15 residues. CDR1 is ENHRY and CDR2 is SYGVKD in the germline V gene. V was trimmed by 3 bases and J by 1 base, leaving 12 bases between them. CDR3 nucleotides: TGTGCCATCAGTGATGTACCCACCACCCAAGAGACCCAGTACTTC. Translated, it gives CAISDVPTTQETQYF.

There are a few counts of this clonotype. The chain is built from TRBV6-1 and TRBJ2-5; D ambiguous. Trimming removed 6 bases from V and 5 bases from J, with 10 bases in between. CDR3 length equals 12 residues. Germline CDR1 and CDR2: MNHNS and SASEGT. The CDR3 DNA reads as TGTGCCAGCAGAGCGACCAGGGAGACCCAGTACTTC. This gives the protein CASRATRETQYF.

The V gene is TRBV29-1, the J gene TRBJ2-5; D is unresolved. The V end lost 2 bases, the J end lost 2 bases, and 9 bases lay between the germline ends. The CDR3 loop spans 13 amino acids. The germline V gene encodes CDR1 SQVTM and CDR2 ANQGSEA. The CDR3 DNA reads TGCAGCGTTGAACGCCAGATACAAGAGACCCAGTACTTC. Protein: CSVERQIQETQYF. The full variable domain, with the rest looked up from reference TRBV29-1 and TRBJ2-5, is SAVISQKPSRDICQRGTSLTIQCQVDSQVTMMFWYRQQPGQSLTLIATANQGSEATYESGFVIDKFPISRPNLTFSTLTVSNMSPEDSSIYLCSVERQIQETQYFGPGTRLLVL.

In its sample, this clonotype was seen many times. The chain employs TRBV30 and TRBJ1-5; D gene ambiguous. The germline V gene encodes CDR1 GTSNPN and CDR2 SVGIG (reference sequence). Trimming shortened V by 4 bases and J by 3 bases, and 10 bases separated the two germline ends. This CDR3 is 13 amino acids long. For the CDR3, the DNA is TGTGCCTGGAACAGTTTTGACAATCAGCCCCAGCATTTT. This codes for CAWNSFDNQPQHF.